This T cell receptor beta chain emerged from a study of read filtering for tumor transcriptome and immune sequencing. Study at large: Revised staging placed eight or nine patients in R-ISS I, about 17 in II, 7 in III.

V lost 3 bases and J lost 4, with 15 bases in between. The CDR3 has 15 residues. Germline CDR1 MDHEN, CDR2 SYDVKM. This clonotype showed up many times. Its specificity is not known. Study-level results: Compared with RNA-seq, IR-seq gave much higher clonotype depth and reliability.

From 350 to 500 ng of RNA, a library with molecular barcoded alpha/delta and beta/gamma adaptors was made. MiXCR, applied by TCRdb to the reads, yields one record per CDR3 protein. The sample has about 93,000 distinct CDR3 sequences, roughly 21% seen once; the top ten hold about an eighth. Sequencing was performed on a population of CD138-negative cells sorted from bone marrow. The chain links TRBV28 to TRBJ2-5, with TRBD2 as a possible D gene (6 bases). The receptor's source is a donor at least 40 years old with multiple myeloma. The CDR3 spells CASSFLRRGAETQYF. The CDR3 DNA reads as TGTGCCAGCAGTTTCCTAAGGAGGGGAGCAGAGACCCAGTACTTC.